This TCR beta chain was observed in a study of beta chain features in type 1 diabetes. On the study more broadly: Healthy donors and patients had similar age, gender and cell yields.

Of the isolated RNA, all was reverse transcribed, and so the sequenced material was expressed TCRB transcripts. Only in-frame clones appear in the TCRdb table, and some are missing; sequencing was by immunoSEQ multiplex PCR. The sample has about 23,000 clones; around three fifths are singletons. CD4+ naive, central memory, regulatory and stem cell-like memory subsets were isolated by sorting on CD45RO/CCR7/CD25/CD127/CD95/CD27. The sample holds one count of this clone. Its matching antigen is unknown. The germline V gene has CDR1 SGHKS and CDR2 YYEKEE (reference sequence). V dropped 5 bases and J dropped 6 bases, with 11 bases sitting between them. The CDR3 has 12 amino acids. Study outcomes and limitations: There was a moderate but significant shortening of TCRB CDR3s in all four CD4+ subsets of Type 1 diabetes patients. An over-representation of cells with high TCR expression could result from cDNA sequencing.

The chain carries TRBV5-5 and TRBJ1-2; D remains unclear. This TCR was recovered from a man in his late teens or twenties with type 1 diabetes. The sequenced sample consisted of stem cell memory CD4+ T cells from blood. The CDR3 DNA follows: TGTGCCAGCAGTTTCTATCGTGATGGCTACACCTTC. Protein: CASSFYRDGYTF.